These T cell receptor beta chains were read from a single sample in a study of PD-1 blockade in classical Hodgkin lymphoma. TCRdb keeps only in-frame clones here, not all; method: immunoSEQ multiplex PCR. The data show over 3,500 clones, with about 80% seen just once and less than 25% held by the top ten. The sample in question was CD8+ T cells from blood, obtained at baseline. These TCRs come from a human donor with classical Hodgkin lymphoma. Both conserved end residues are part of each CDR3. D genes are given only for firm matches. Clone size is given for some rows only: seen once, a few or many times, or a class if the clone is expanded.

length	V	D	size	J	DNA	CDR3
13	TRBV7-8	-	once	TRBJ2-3	TGTGCCAGCAGCTCGCCGTCAGGCGATACGCAGTATTTT	CASSSPSGDTQYF
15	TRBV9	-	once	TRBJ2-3	TGTGCCAGCAGCGTAGGCCAGAGTGGGCCAGATACGCAGTATTTT	CASSVGQSGPDTQYF
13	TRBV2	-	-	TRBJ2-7	TGTGCCAGCAGTGACCCAGGGGAGGTCGAGCAGTACTTC	CASSDPGEVEQYF
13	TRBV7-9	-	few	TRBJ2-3	TGTGCCAGCAGCGCCTGGACGGATGATACGCAGTATTTT	CASSAWTDDTQYF
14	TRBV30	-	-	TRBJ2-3	TGTGCCGATAGCGTACTCGGGCACACAGATACGCAGTATTTT	CADSVLGHTDTQYF
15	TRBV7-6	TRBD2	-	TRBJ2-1	TGTGCCAGCAGCTTCCCAGCGGGAGTAGGCCATGAGCAGTTCTTC	CASSFPAGVGHEQFF
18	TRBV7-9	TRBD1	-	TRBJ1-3	TGTGCCAGCAGGGGAGGGACAGCGAGCCAGAACTCTGGAAACACCATATATTTT	CASRGGTASQNSGNTIYF
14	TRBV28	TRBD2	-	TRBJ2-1	TGTGCCAGCAGTTTTGGCGGGAGCTACAATGAGCAGTTCTTC	CASSFGGSYNEQFF
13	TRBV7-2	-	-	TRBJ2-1	TGTGCCAGCAGCTTCTGGGAGGATTATGAGCAGTTCTTC	CASSFWEDYEQFF
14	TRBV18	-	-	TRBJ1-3	TGTGCCAGCCCCTCCAGAGACTCTGGAAACACCATATATTTT	CASPSRDSGNTIYF
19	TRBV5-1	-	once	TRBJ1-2	TGCGCCAGCAGCTTGAGGCCCGACAGACTTAGGTCGGCTAACTATGGCTACACCTTC	CASSLRPDRLRSANYGYTF
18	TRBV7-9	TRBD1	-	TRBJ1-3	TGTGCCAGCAGCCCCGGACAGGGGAATCTCCTCTCTGGAAACACCATATATTTT	CASSPGQGNLLSGNTIYF
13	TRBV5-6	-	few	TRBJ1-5	TGTGCCAGCAGCCGAGGGGTCTCTCAGCCCCAGCATTTT	CASSRGVSQPQHF
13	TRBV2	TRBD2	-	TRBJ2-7	TGTGCCAGCAGGACGGGACTAGCCTACGAGCAGTACTTC	CASRTGLAYEQYF
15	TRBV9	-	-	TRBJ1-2	TGTGCCAGCAGCGTAGGGTTTGGGCTGAACTATGGCTACACCTTC	CASSVGFGLNYGYTF
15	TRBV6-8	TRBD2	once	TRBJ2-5	TGTGCCAGCAGTTTCCCTAGCGGGGGGCAAGAGACCCAGTACTTC	CASSFPSGGQETQYF
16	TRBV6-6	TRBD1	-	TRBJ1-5	TGTGCCAGCAGTTACAGGACAGGGGGAAACAATCAGCCCCAGCATTTT	CASSYRTGGNNQPQHF
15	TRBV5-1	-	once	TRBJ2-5	TGCGCCAGCAGCCCCGTTGCGCGGGGCAGGGAGACCCAGTACTTC	CASSPVARGRETQYF
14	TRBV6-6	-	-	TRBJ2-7	TGTGCCAGCAGTTACTCGATCAGTGGCTACGAGCAGTACTTC	CASSYSISGYEQYF
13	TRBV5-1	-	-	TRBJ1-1	TGTGCCAGCACCAGCGACGACAACACTGAAGCTTTCTTT	CASTSDDNTEAFF
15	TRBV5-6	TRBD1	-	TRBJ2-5	TGTGCCAGCACCCAAGCCAGGGGGCTGCCCGAGACCCAGTACTTC	CASTQARGLPETQYF
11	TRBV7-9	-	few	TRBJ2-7	TGTGCCAGCAGCCTAGGGGCAGACATGTACTTC	CASSLGADMYF
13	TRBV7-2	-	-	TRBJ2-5	TGTGCCAGCAGCCCTACAGGTCGCGAGACCCAGTACTTC	CASSPTGRETQYF
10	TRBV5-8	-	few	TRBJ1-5	TGTGCCAGCAGCTTTCAGCCCCAGCATTTT	CASSFQPQHF
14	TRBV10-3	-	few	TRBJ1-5	TGTGCCATCAGTGAGTCTTGGGGAAATCAGCCCCAGCATTTT	CAISESWGNQPQHF
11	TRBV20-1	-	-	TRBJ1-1	TGCAGTGCTAGGCCGTACACTGAAGCTTTCTTT	CSARPYTEAFF
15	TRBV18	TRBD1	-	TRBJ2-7	TGTGCCAGCTCACCGACGACAGGGGTTGGATACGAGCAGTACTTC	CASSPTTGVGYEQYF